The rows below give T cell receptor beta chains drawn from one sample of a study of T cell responses to AZD1222 COVID-19 vaccine. The assay was immunoSEQ multiplex PCR, and TCRdb's table has in-frame clones only and misses some. This sample has 130,000 to 150,000 clones, with 90% found just once. The sequenced sample was peripheral blood, obtained on day 0 of AZD1222 vaccination. All receptors come from an adult in good health. CDR3s include the opening cysteine and the closing phenylalanine or tryptophan. Fields, in order: clone size, CDR3 length, J gene, D gene, V gene, CDR3 protein, CDR3 DNA. A D gene is named only where the DNA matches it firmly. Clone size appears in some rows only: once, few, many, or a class for an expanded clone.

size: NA
length: 15
J: TRBJ2-1
D: TRBD2
V: TRBV9
CDR3: CASSVVGGARNEQFF
DNA: TGTGCCAGCAGCGTAGTCGGGGGGGCGAGGAATGAGCAGTTCTTC

size: NA
length: 12
J: TRBJ1-2
D: NA
V: TRBV6-6
CDR3: CASSSSDYGYTF
DNA: TGTGCCAGCAGTTCGTCCGACTATGGCTACACCTTC

size: NA
length: 18
J: TRBJ2-6
D: NA
V: TRBV7-2
CDR3: CASIGARGPDSGANVLTF
DNA: TGTGCCAGCATCGGGGCTCGGGGACCCGACTCTGGGGCCAACGTCCTGACTTTC

size: once
length: 16
J: TRBJ1-5
D: TRBD1
V: TRBV19
CDR3: CASSTQGQAGDQPQHF
DNA: TGTGCCAGTAGTACGCAGGGACAGGCTGGGGATCAGCCCCAGCATTTT

size: NA
length: 15
J: TRBJ1-4
D: NA
V: TRBV7-2
CDR3: CASSPAGRINEKLFF
DNA: TGTGCCAGCAGCCCCGCGGGACGAATTAATGAAAAACTGTTTTTT

size: NA
length: 14
J: TRBJ1-1
D: NA
V: TRBV6-5
CDR3: CASRWGPTVTEAFF
DNA: TGTGCCAGCAGATGGGGCCCTACAGTCACTGAAGCTTTCTTT

size: NA
length: 14
J: TRBJ2-5
D: TRBD1
V: TRBV2
CDR3: CASDPGQGEETQYF
DNA: TGTGCCAGCGATCCGGGACAGGGGGAAGAGACCCAGTACTTC

size: NA
length: 13
J: TRBJ1-2
D: NA
V: TRBV30
CDR3: CAWNPGGGYGYTF
DNA: TGTGCCTGGAATCCCGGGGGGGGCTATGGCTACACCTTC

size: NA
length: 16
J: TRBJ1-1
D: NA
V: TRBV6-5
CDR3: CASSFRARGGRTEAFF
DNA: NA

size: NA
length: 17
J: TRBJ2-2
D: TRBD2
V: TRBV5-1
CDR3: CASSRDSTSGGAGELFF
DNA: TGCGCCAGCAGTCGGGACTCGACTAGCGGGGGGGCCGGGGAGCTGTTTTTT

size: medium-sized
length: 13
J: TRBJ2-3
D: NA
V: TRBV6-5
CDR3: CASISRSTDTQYF
DNA: TGTGCCAGCATTTCCCGGAGCACAGATACGCAGTATTTT

size: few
length: 13
J: TRBJ2-3
D: NA
V: TRBV14
CDR3: CASSQQAGDTQYF
DNA: TGTGCCAGCAGCCAACAGGCTGGGGATACGCAGTATTTT

size: NA
length: 14
J: TRBJ1-5
D: NA
V: TRBV30
CDR3: CAWRAKSSNQPQHF
DNA: TGTGCCTGGAGGGCGAAATCCAGCAATCAGCCCCAGCATTTT

size: NA
length: 16
J: TRBJ2-2
D: NA
V: TRBV27
CDR3: CASSLVPTALTGELFF
DNA: TGTGCCAGCAGTTTAGTTCCGACAGCGCTCACCGGGGAGCTGTTTTTT

size: NA
length: 14
J: TRBJ1-1
D: NA
V: TRBV7-2
CDR3: CASSLVWQNTEAFF
DNA: TGTGCCAGCAGCTTAGTTTGGCAGAACACTGAAGCTTTCTTT

size: NA
length: 13
J: TRBJ2-1
D: NA
V: TRBV7-3
CDR3: CASSSGQNNEQFF
DNA: TGTGCCAGCAGCTCCGGACAAAACAATGAGCAGTTCTTC

size: once
length: 13
J: TRBJ2-1
D: TRBD2
V: TRBV12-3/TRBV12-4
CDR3: CASSSLAGGGQFF
DNA: TGTGCCAGCAGTTCATTAGCGGGAGGGGGGCAGTTCTTC

size: NA
length: 18
J: TRBJ1-5
D: NA
V: TRBV7-8
CDR3: CASSLAASRAGANQPQHF
DNA: TGTGCCAGCAGCTTAGCCGCGTCCAGGGCGGGGGCGAATCAGCCCCAGCATTTT

size: NA
length: 14
J: TRBJ2-7
D: NA
V: TRBV20-1
CDR3: CSASPPGEAREQYF
DNA: TGCAGTGCTAGTCCCCCGGGAGAGGCCCGCGAGCAGTACTTC

size: NA
length: 12
J: TRBJ1-4
D: NA
V: TRBV7-2
CDR3: CASSLGREKLFF
DNA: TGTGCCAGCAGCCTCGGGAGGGAAAAACTGTTTTTT

size: NA
length: 15
J: TRBJ1-3
D: NA
V: TRBV5-5
CDR3: CASSLSGASGNTIYF
DNA: TGTGCCAGCAGCTTGTCGGGGGCCTCTGGAAACACCATATATTTT

size: NA
length: 13
J: TRBJ2-1
D: NA
V: TRBV27
CDR3: CASSQGAGDEQFF
DNA: TGTGCCAGTTCCCAAGGAGCTGGCGATGAGCAGTTCTTC

size: NA
length: 14
J: TRBJ2-3
D: TRBD2
V: TRBV5-1
CDR3: CASSLGTSVDTQYF
DNA: TGCGCCAGCAGCTTGGGGACTAGCGTAGATACGCAGTATTTT

size: once
length: 15
J: TRBJ2-7
D: NA
V: TRBV5-3
CDR3: CARRITGLSRYEQYF
DNA: TGTGCCAGAAGAATTACCGGCCTCTCCCGCTACGAGCAGTACTTC

size: NA
length: 11
J: TRBJ2-1
D: NA
V: TRBV6-5
CDR3: CASEQRNEQFF
DNA: TGTGCCAGCGAACAGCGGAATGAGCAGTTCTTC

size: NA
length: 18
J: TRBJ2-7
D: TRBD2
V: TRBV7-2
CDR3: CASSSLAGGPSIVNEQYF
DNA: TGTGCCAGCAGCTCGTTAGCGGGAGGCCCCTCTATTGTTAACGAGCAGTACTTC

size: NA
length: 16
J: TRBJ2-2
D: TRBD2
V: TRBV19
CDR3: CASSIPLAGGTGELFF
DNA: TGTGCCAGTAGTATTCCGTTAGCGGGAGGGACCGGGGAGCTGTTTTTT

size: NA
length: 14
J: TRBJ2-1
D: TRBD2
V: TRBV3-1/TRBV3-2
CDR3: CASGRGGLGNEQFF
DNA: TGTGCCAGCGGACGGGGGGGCTTAGGAAATGAGCAGTTCTTC

size: NA
length: 15
J: TRBJ2-3
D: NA
V: TRBV7-3
CDR3: CASSFDYRSTDTQYF
DNA: TGTGCCAGCAGCTTCGACTACCGCTCCACAGATACGCAGTATTTT

size: NA
length: 15
J: TRBJ1-2
D: TRBD1
V: TRBV3-1/TRBV3-2
CDR3: CASSQVGQGTYGYTF
DNA: TGTGCCAGCAGCCAAGTTGGACAGGGTACCTATGGCTACACCTTC

size: NA
length: 17
J: TRBJ1-4
D: NA
V: TRBV7-2
CDR3: CASSLTSDPATNEKLFF
DNA: TGTGCCAGCAGCTTAACGTCGGACCCTGCAACTAATGAAAAACTGTTTTTT

size: NA
length: 16
J: TRBJ2-3
D: NA
V: TRBV19
CDR3: CASSPVVAGGTDTQYF
DNA: TGTGCCAGTAGTCCGGTGGTAGCCGGGGGCACAGATACGCAGTATTTT

size: NA
length: 15
J: TRBJ1-2
D: TRBD1
V: TRBV10-3
CDR3: CAISDPRTGDYGYTF
DNA: TGTGCCATCAGTGACCCTAGGACAGGGGACTATGGCTACACCTTC

size: NA
length: 17
J: TRBJ2-3
D: TRBD2
V: TRBV5-8
CDR3: CASSLGRTSGSGDTQYF
DNA: TGTGCCAGCAGCTTGGGTCGGACTAGCGGGAGTGGGGATACGCAGTATTTT

size: NA
length: 15
J: TRBJ1-5
D: NA
V: TRBV2
CDR3: CASSSRGGSNQPQHF
DNA: TGTGCCAGCAGCTCCCGGGGGGGGTCTAATCAGCCCCAGCATTTT

size: NA
length: 16
J: TRBJ2-1
D: TRBD2
V: TRBV6-1
CDR3: CASSALLAGGPNEQFF
DNA: TGTGCCAGCAGTGCCCTACTAGCGGGGGGGCCTAATGAGCAGTTCTTC

size: NA
length: 16
J: TRBJ2-7
D: TRBD1
V: TRBV10-3
CDR3: CAISDVGQGANYEQYF
DNA: TGTGCCATCAGTGATGTCGGGCAGGGGGCCAACTACGAGCAGTACTTC

size: NA
length: 14
J: TRBJ1-2
D: TRBD1
V: TRBV5-1
CDR3: CASSLPGQGYGYTF
DNA: TGCGCCAGCAGCTTACCGGGACAGGGCTATGGCTACACCTTC

size: NA
length: 13
J: TRBJ2-7
D: TRBD2
V: TRBV29-1
CDR3: CSVVNSGRSEQYF
DNA: TGCAGCGTTGTTAATAGCGGGAGATCCGAGCAGTACTTC

size: once
length: 15
J: TRBJ1-5
D: NA
V: TRBV12-5
CDR3: CASVTDTNEDQPQHF
DNA: TGTGCTAGTGTCACCGACACGAACGAGGATCAGCCCCAGCATTTT

size: NA
length: 16
J: TRBJ2-5
D: NA
V: TRBV5-4
CDR3: CASSLDGPGAWETQYF
DNA: TGTGCCAGCAGCTTGGACGGACCGGGAGCGTGGGAGACCCAGTACTTC